Below are 14 T cell receptor beta chains sequenced from a single sample in a study of naive and memory T cell subsets. An equimolar mix of two oligonucleotides served as the beta constant-region primer for TRBC1 and TRBC2. TCRdb re-called the UMI-ligation and nested PCR reads with MiXCR, one entry per CDR3 protein. This table has approximately 140,000 distinct CDR3 sequences, about a sixth appearing once. The sequencing input was naive CD4+ T cells from blood. The receptors derive from a human donor in good health.

This clonotype is a singleton in its sample. V usage is TRBV10-1 and J usage is TRBJ2-1, with TRBD2 matching over 14 bases. CDR3 length: 17 residues. In germline, CDR1 is WNHNN, CDR2 SYGVQD (reference sequence). V shed 6 bases and J 2 bases; nucleotides not matched to a gene: 6. DNA of the CDR3: TGCGCCAGCAGAGATGGGACTAGCGGGAGAACCTACAATGAGCAGTTCTTC. Protein sequence: CASRDGTSGRTYNEQFF.

In this sample, this clonotype turned up a few times. CDR3 DNA sequence: TGTGCCAGCAGTCCCGCGGGAGGGTACAATGAGCAGTTCTTC. Protein product: CASSPAGGYNEQFF. This sequence joins TRBV28 and TRBJ2-1; 9 bases match TRBD2. V shed 5 bases, J shed 4 bases, and the junction held 3 bases outside the gene matches. The CDR3 covers 14 residues. Germline V gene data show CDR1 as MDHEN and CDR2 as SYDVKM.

The chain recombines TRBV29-1 with TRBJ2-7; 8 bases are a match to TRBD1. This CDR3 is built from 15 residues. With 4 bases clipped from V and 4 bases from J, the junction kept 12 bases outside the gene matches. The V gene's germline CDR1 is SQVTM and CDR2 ANQGSEA. CDR3 coding DNA: TGCAGCGTTGCGTATTGGGGACAGGTTGTTTACGAGCAGTACTTC. The encoded protein is CSVAYWGQVVYEQYF.

This clonotype was seen more than once but under ten times. This chain uses TRBV5-1 with TRBJ2-7; 8 bases are shared with TRBD1. The ends lost 1 base at V and 0 bases at J; junction bases unmatched: 3. The CDR3 runs 15 residues. Germline CDR1 and CDR2: SGHRS and YFSETQ. The DNA for the CDR3 is TGCGCCAGCAGCTTGAAAACAGGGGGCTCCTACGAGCAGTACTTC. This codes for CASSLKTGGSYEQYF.

This rearrangement joins TRBV7-2 to TRBJ2-3, with 11 bases identical to TRBD2. Germline assignment: CDR1 SGHTA and CDR2 FQGNSA. V lost 4 bases and J lost 2; bases outside the gene matches: 8. The CDR3 is 17 residues long. The CDR3 coding sequence is TGTGCCAGCAGCTATCCGTGGACTAGCGGGTACACAGATACGCAGTATTTT. As protein: CASSYPWTSGYTDTQYF.

A note on this clonotype: It is unclear where the CDR3 begins or ends on the DNA, so no DNA is shown, and the CDR3 is as TCRdb lists it. The rearrangement uses TRBV28 and TRBJ1-2; the listed D gene, TRBD1, was not tested against the DNA. Germline CDR1 reads MDHEN; CDR2 reads SYDVKM. The CDR3 is 13 amino acids in total, end residues counted. This CDR3 is CATSARTNYGCTF.

The V call is TRBV5-1, the J call TRBJ2-2; the D is unclear. CDR1 is SGHRS and CDR2 is YFSETQ in the germline V gene. V shed 3 bases and J shed 2 bases, with 11 bases lying between them. The CDR3 has 15 residues. The CDR3 loop is CASSSTGLNTGELFF. The DNA of the CDR3 is TGCGCCAGCAGCTCGACTGGCCTAAACACCGGGGAGCTGTTTTTT.

The J gene is TRBJ2-7, the V gene TRBV15; TRBD2 matches at 9 bases. V was pared by 6 bases and J by 3 bases, with 12 bases of the junction left unmatched. The germline V gene encodes CDR1 LNHNV and CDR2 YYDKDF (reference sequence). The CDR3 has 16 residues. This chain's CDR3 is CATSKTPSGAGYEQYF. The CDR3 nucleotides read TGTGCCACCAGTAAGACCCCTAGCGGGGCCGGCTACGAGCAGTACTTC.

This clonotype was detected a few times. The chain employs TRBV29-1 and TRBJ2-3; D uncertain. This CDR3 has 12 residues. CDR1 and CDR2 (germline): SQVTM, ANQGSEA. Trimming took 4 bases from V and 2 from J, leaving 7 bases between them. Here the CDR3 DNA reads TGCAGCGTTGCCGGATTCACAGATACGCAGTATTTT. Protein sequence: CSVAGFTDTQYF.

The rearrangement links TRBV4-1 to TRBJ2-3; 10 positions agree with TRBD1. Germline CDR1 and CDR2: MGHRA and YSYEKL. Trimming took 4 bases from V and 3 from J; bases not matched to a gene: 4. This CDR3 contains 15 residues. CDR3 sequence (DNA): TGCGCCAGCAGCCCGGGACAGGGGTGGACAGATACGCAGTATTTT. Encoded protein: CASSPGQGWTDTQYF.

The V and J genes are TRBV5-1 and TRBJ2-1; 10 nucleotides match TRBD2. V was pared by 2 bases and J by 4 bases, with 6 bases of the junction left unmatched. Germline CDR1 reads SGHRS; CDR2 reads YFSETQ. The CDR3 runs 16 residues. The DNA for the CDR3 is TGCGCCAGCAGCTTCGTCGGGACTAGCGAATACAATGAGCAGTTCTTC. The encoded protein is CASSFVGTSEYNEQFF. Drawing the rest from reference TRBV5-1 and TRBJ2-1, the complete variable domain is KAGVTQTPRYLIKTRGQQVTLSCSPISGHRSVSWYQQTPGQGLQFLFEYFSETQRNKGNFPGRFSGRQFSNSRSEMNVSTLELGDSALYLCASSFVGTSEYNEQFFGPGTRLTVL.

This clonotype has a count of ten or more. The gene calls are TRBV4-1 and TRBJ2-5; TRBD1 or TRBD2 may be the D gene (5 bases each). Germline CDR1 and CDR2: MGHRA and YSYEKL. The CDR3 covers 17 residues. Trimming cost V 2 bases and J 1 base, with 17 bases left between them. CDR3 amino acids: CASSQPFGIQGQETQYF. The CDR3 bases are TGCGCCAGCAGCCAACCGTTCGGGATCCAGGGCCAAGAGACCCAGTACTTC.

The J gene is TRBJ1-1, the V gene TRBV7-2; the D is unclear. The CDR3 has 14 amino acids. V was shortened by 5 bases and J by 1 base, with 11 bases between the two germline ends. Germline CDR1 and CDR2: SGHTA and FQGNSA. This CDR3 is CASSVSSRNTEAFF. The CDR3 bases are TGTGCCAGCAGCGTTTCCAGCCGGAACACTGAAGCTTTCTTT.

This clonotype was seen at least ten times. This sequence joins TRBV18 and TRBJ2-7; no firm D call. Germline V gene data show CDR1 as KGHSH and CDR2 as LQKENI. Trimming removed 6 bases at V and 0 bases at J, with 9 bases between. The CDR3 totals 13 residues. CDR3 DNA: TGTGCCAGCTCGCCGCCCGGCTCCTACGAGCAGTACTTC. This translates into CASSPPGSYEQYF.